Sequencing of this T cell receptor (beta chain) was carried out in a study of blood T cell repertoires in COVID-19. Study as a whole: Some COVID-19 samples were acute and others convalescent; all came from the United States, Italy and Spain.

Original handling: Estimation of nucleated cell counts was performed using reference gene primer amplification. Some clones are missing from TCRdb's copy, which holds only in-frame ones; the method was immunoSEQ multiplex PCR. The DNA was the basis for D and trimming; V, J and clone size are from that table. The sample lists some 300,000 clones; around 87% were seen once. The germline V gene has CDR1 LNHDA and CDR2 SQIVND (reference sequence). The CDR3 has 15 residues. Germline trimming cut 1 base from V and 7 bases from J; bases unmatched to any gene: 9. The TCR originated in a man aged 65-85 years with acute or convalescent COVID-19. Sequenced material: peripheral blood. The V call is TRBV19, the J call TRBJ2-5, with 7 positions matching TRBD2. The CDR3 is CASSIGLAVPGTQYF. CDR3 nucleotide sequence: TGTGCCAGTAGTATAGGACTAGCTGTTCCGGGGACCCAGTACTTC.